The clone carrying this TCR beta chain was counted ten times or more. The junction departs from germline at one end; a sequencing error may be responsible. The read falls 3 residues short of the CDR3 end, and the missing part is taken from the germline J gene. This sample is drawn from a study of T cell clonality in common variable immunodeficiency. The CDR3 runs to 16 residues. Germline V gene lookup returns CDR1 LGHNA and CDR2 YNFKEQ. Sequenced by immunoSEQ multiplex PCR; TCRdb stores in-frame clones only, minus some. The record shows around 45,000 clones for this sample, with no singletons present.

The gene calls are TRBV4-2 and TRBJ2-5; 9 bases line up with TRBD2. Sample: peripheral blood mononuclear cells. This TCR derives from a person aged 18 to 69 in good health. CDR3: CASSQGVAGAKETQYF. CDR3 bases read: TGCGCCAGCAGCCAAGGGGTAGCGGGGGCAAAAGAGACC.